This entry features one T cell receptor (beta chain) sequence. These data originate in a study of blood T cell repertoires in COVID-19. Study-wide background: T cells, B-cell-depleted T cells, or PBMCs supplied cDNA or gDNA.

Per the germline V gene, CDR1 is MGHDK and CDR2 is SYGVNS. The length of the CDR3 is 16 residues. V shed 4 bases, J shed 5 bases, and the junction held 13 bases outside the gene matches. Sequencing used immunoSEQ multiplex PCR; TCRdb keeps in-frame clones, though not all of them. The sample holds approximately 260,000 clones, around 91% seen once. The chain has TRBV25-1 and TRBJ2-7; 8 nucleotides line up with TRBD1. The receptor comes from a woman aged 55-69 years with COVID-19, enrolled during active disease. The material sequenced was peripheral blood. CDR3 bases: TGTGCCAGCAGTGGGGGTTCTGGACAGGGATTCAACGAGCAGTACTTC. It specifies CASSGGSGQGFNEQYF.